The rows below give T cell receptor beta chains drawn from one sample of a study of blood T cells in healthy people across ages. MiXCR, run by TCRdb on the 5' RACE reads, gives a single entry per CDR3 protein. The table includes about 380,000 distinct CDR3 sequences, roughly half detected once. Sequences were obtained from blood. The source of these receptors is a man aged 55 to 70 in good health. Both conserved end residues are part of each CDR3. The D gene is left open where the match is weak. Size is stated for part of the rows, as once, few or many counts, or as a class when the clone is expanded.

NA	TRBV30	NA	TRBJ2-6	CAWGTSGANVLTF
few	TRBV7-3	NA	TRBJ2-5	CASSQQPQETQYF
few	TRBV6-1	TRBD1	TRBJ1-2	CASREADRASYGYTF
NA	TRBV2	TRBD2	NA	CASSEGLLRRGGRSQYF
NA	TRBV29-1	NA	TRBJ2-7	CSVKDSSYEQYF
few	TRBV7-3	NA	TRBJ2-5	CASSLMGQGGQTQYF
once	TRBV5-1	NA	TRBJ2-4	CASSSRERRAKNIQYF
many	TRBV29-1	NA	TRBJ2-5	CSVEADGFRETQYF
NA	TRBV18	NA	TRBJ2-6	CASSGGSGANVLTF
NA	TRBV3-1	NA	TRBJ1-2	CASSQGNNGGYTF
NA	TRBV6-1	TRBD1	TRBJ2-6	CASSEEDRVGANVLTF
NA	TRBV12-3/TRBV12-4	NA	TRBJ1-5	CASSFRGGSNQPQHF
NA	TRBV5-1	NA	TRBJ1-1	CASSALGRLNTEAFF
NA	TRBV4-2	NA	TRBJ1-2	CASSQESGYGYTF
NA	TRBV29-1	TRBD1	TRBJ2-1	CSVRGRGLGEQFF
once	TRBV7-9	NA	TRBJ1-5	CASSSGRPGQGRVQPQHF
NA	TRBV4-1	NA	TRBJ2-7	CASSFQGSNEQYF
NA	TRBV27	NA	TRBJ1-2	CASWTVSGYGYTF
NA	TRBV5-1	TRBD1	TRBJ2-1	CASSFSTGSYNEQFF
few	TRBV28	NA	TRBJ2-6	CASYSRRSGANVLTF
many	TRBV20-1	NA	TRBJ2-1	CSAHLDSGINEQFF
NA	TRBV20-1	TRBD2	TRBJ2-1	CSAREAGSYNEQFF
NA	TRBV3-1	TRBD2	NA	CASSQRGREGPETQYF
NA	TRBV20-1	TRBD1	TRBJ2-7	CSVRGLSGYEQYF
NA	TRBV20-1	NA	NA	CSAYAPAGATYEQYF
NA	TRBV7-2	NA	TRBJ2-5	CASSPQAHQETQYF
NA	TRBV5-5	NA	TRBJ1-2	CASNQVVNYGYTF